The TCR beta chain under discussion was sequenced for a study of OX40 agonist ivuxolimab in advanced cancers. Study-wide background: A male proportion of about 80% was recorded, with mean age around 55 years and range about 23 to 90. The study's findings and limits: Clones of CD4+ and CD8+ blood T cells grew by week 6 at doses of 0.1 to 3.0 mg/kg.

Turning to this clone: Its antigen is not known.

The data were produced by immunoSEQ multiplex PCR, yet TCRdb's version contains in-frame clones alone and is incomplete. The sample yields about 89,000 clones, roughly 93% seen once. This CDR3 has 13 amino acids. Looked up from germline, CDR1 is MNHNS and CDR2 is SASEGT. V was cut by 4 bases and J by 7 bases, with 11 bases left in between. The sample was CD4+ or CD8+ T cells sorted from blood, taken in a trial of the OX40 agonist ivuxolimab. This clonotype was obtained from an adult with an advanced solid tumor such as melanoma, head and neck, liver or kidney cancer. The chain employs TRBV6-1 and TRBJ1-5; perhaps TRBD1 as D (6 bases). The CDR3 protein is CASSGEGGQPQHF. CDR3 DNA: TGTGCCAGCAGTGGGGAAGGGGGACAGCCCCAGCATTTT.